Listed below are T cell receptor beta chains from one sample, sequenced in a study of graft-versus-host responses after intestinal transplantation. The repertoire was sequenced with immunoSEQ multiplex PCR; TCRdb's copy has only in-frame clones and lacks some. The repertoire holds 25,000 to 30,000 clones, 80% to 95% seen once, with around 0.53% in the top ten. The source was PBMCs, collected 18 days after transplant. These receptors were taken from a human patient who received an intestinal transplant, so some T cells may come from the graft donor. CDR3s include the opening cysteine and the closing phenylalanine or tryptophan. The D gene is left open where the match is weak. Clone size appears in some rows only: once, few, many, or a class for an expanded clone.

CDR3nt	CDR3aa	d_gene	abundance	v_gene	j_gene
TGTGCCGCGAACGACACGCCCGGGGGCGAGCAGTACTTC	CAANDTPGGEQYF	NA	NA	TRBV12-5	TRBJ2-7
TGTGCCAGCAGGGACAGGGGGCTGTCTACTGAAGCTTTCTTT	CASRDRGLSTEAFF	TRBD1	NA	TRBV2	TRBJ1-1
TGTGCCAGCTCACCGGCTAGCGGCTACGAGCAGTACTTC	CASSPASGYEQYF	TRBD2	NA	TRBV18	TRBJ2-7
TGCGCCAGCAGTGAGTCGAGGGCATCGGGTTCACCCCTCCACTTT	CASSESRASGSPLHF	NA	few	TRBV10-1	TRBJ1-6
TGTGCCAGCAGCCCTTCGGGACAGGCGTATGGCTACACCTTC	CASSPSGQAYGYTF	TRBD1	NA	TRBV6-5	TRBJ1-2
TGTGCCAGCAGCCCATGGGGGTTCTCTGGCGCCGGGGAGCTGTTTTTT	CASSPWGFSGAGELFF	NA	NA	TRBV7-6	TRBJ2-2
TGTGCCAGCAGCGTAGGAGGGGGCAATGAGCAGTTCTTC	CASSVGGGNEQFF	NA	once	TRBV9	TRBJ2-1
TGCGCCAGCAGCTTGGCCGGGGAAAGCGGGTATGGCTACACCTTC	CASSLAGESGYGYTF	NA	NA	TRBV5-1	TRBJ1-2
TGTGCCAGCGCCCCGAGCTCCTACAATGAGCAGTTCTTC	CASAPSSYNEQFF	NA	NA	TRBV27	TRBJ2-1
TGTGCCAGCAGTTGCCATAAGGTAGCTTTCTTT	CASSCHKVAFF	NA	NA	TRBV27	TRBJ1-1
TGTGCCAGCAGCTTAGCGGGGGTAGTCGATACGCAGTATTTT	CASSLAGVVDTQYF	NA	NA	TRBV11-2	TRBJ2-3
TGTGCCAGCAGCTTAGCTGGGGATGATGGAAACACCATATATTTT	CASSLAGDDGNTIYF	NA	NA	TRBV7-6	TRBJ1-3
TGTGCCAGTAGTAGGGGGACCGGGGAGCTGTTTTTT	CASSRGTGELFF	NA	NA	TRBV19	TRBJ2-2
TGTGCCAGTAGTATATCCCCGTTGGACCCCACCGGGGAGCTGTTTTTT	CASSISPLDPTGELFF	NA	NA	TRBV19	TRBJ2-2
TGTGCCAGTAACACGGACGGGGGGAGCTCCTATAATTCACCCCTCCACTTT	CASNTDGGSSYNSPLHF	NA	NA	TRBV19	TRBJ1-6
TGCGCCAGCAGCCAATTCGAGACAGCAAACTACGAGCAGTACTTC	CASSQFETANYEQYF	NA	NA	TRBV4-1	TRBJ2-7
TGTGCCAGCAGTTGGGCTGGACCGCAAGAGACCCAGTACTTC	CASSWAGPQETQYF	NA	NA	TRBV27	TRBJ2-5
TGTGCCAGTCACACCGGGACTAGCGGGGCGGAGACCCGGTACTTC	CASHTGTSGAETRYF	TRBD2	NA	TRBV27	TRBJ2-5
TGCAGCGTTGAAGGGGACAACACTGAAGCTTTCTTT	CSVEGDNTEAFF	NA	NA	TRBV29-1	TRBJ1-1
TGTGCCAGCAGTGTTAAGGGTGAGAACACTGAAGCTTTCTTT	CASSVKGENTEAFF	NA	NA	TRBV2	TRBJ1-1
TGCGCCAGCAGCCCGGGGGACTACGAGCAGTACTTC	CASSPGDYEQYF	NA	NA	TRBV5-1	TRBJ2-7
TGTGCCAGCAGCGTAGCTCGGACTAGCGTGTACAATGAGCAGTTCTTC	CASSVARTSVYNEQFF	TRBD2	NA	TRBV9	TRBJ2-1
TGTGCCAGCAGAACAGGGGGCAAAGCTGAAGCTTTCTTT	CASRTGGKAEAFF	TRBD1	NA	TRBV28	TRBJ1-1
TGTGCCAGCAGCCGCCGGGACGGCGAAGAGACCCAGTACTTC	CASSRRDGEETQYF	NA	NA	TRBV5-6	TRBJ2-5
TGCGCCAGCAGCTTCGACTCAGGGGGCAGCTATGGCTACACCTTC	CASSFDSGGSYGYTF	TRBD1	NA	TRBV5-1	TRBJ1-2
TGTGCCAGCAGCGAAGGAGTGAACACTGAAGCTTTCTTT	CASSEGVNTEAFF	NA	few	TRBV13	TRBJ1-1
TGTGCCAGCAGCCAAAAAACGACGCTCACCGGGACCGGGGAGCTGTTTTTT	CASSQKTTLTGTGELFF	NA	NA	TRBV14	TRBJ2-2
TGTGCCAGCAGGGCCGGGACAGGGGCCTACGAGCAGTACTTC	CASRAGTGAYEQYF	TRBD1	NA	TRBV11-1	TRBJ2-7
TGTGCCAGTAGTGGGGACGGCGGAGGCTACACCTTC	CASSGDGGGYTF	NA	NA	TRBV19	TRBJ1-2
TGTGCCAGCAGCCTAGCGCTCGATGAGCAGTTCTTC	CASSLALDEQFF	NA	NA	TRBV6-1	TRBJ2-1
TGTGCCAGCAGTACTATAGAGGGAGGGGGAAACTATGGCTACACCTTC	CASSTIEGGGNYGYTF	NA	NA	TRBV27	TRBJ1-2
TGTGCCAGCAGCTTAGTTTTGGATTTACTCCAAGAGACCCAGTACTTC	CASSLVLDLLQETQYF	NA	NA	TRBV7-9	TRBJ2-5
TGTGCCAGCAGCTTAACAGGACTAGCGTACAATGAGCAGTTCTTC	CASSLTGLAYNEQFF	TRBD2	NA	TRBV7-2	TRBJ2-1
TGTGCCATCAGTGAGTCGAACGGCCACTATGGCTACACCTTC	CAISESNGHYGYTF	NA	few	TRBV10-3	TRBJ1-2
TGTGCCATCAGCCGAGACAGGGATCAGCCCCAGCATTTT	CAISRDRDQPQHF	TRBD1	few	TRBV10-3	TRBJ1-5
TGTGCCAGCAGGGCGTGGCGGCAGGGTTTTTTTTACGAGCAGTACTTC	CASRAWRQGFFYEQYF	NA	NA	TRBV11-2	TRBJ2-7
TGCGCCAGCAGCCAGAAGTCCCGCGTCGGGGCGCCCGGCGGGGAGCTGTTTTTT	CASSQKSRVGAPGGELFF	NA	NA	TRBV4-1	TRBJ2-2
TGTGCCAGCAGCAGACGGACAGGGGGCAGTAAGTCCTATAATTCACCCCTCCACTTT	CASSRRTGGSKSYNSPLHF	TRBD1	NA	TRBV7-9	TRBJ1-6
TGTGCCAGCAGCTTGGGGTTCGAAGAGCTGTTTTTT	CASSLGFEELFF	NA	NA	TRBV5-5	TRBJ2-2
TGTGCCAGCAGTTACAACGCAGGAGGTAATAATTCACCCCTCCACTTT	CASSYNAGGNNSPLHF	NA	NA	TRBV6-5	TRBJ1-6
TGTGCCAGCAGCGCAGGAGGGGACAAGGCGAATTGGGCTGAAGCTTTCTTT	CASSAGGDKANWAEAFF	NA	NA	TRBV13	TRBJ1-1
TGCAGCGTTGAACGGGAGGACAGGGGCCACGAGCAGTACTTC	CSVEREDRGHEQYF	TRBD1	once	TRBV29-1	TRBJ2-7
TGTGCCAGCAGCTTAGGAATGGGCAGCACGGAGCTGTTTTTT	CASSLGMGSTELFF	NA	NA	TRBV7-2	TRBJ2-2
TGTGCCAGCAGCTTTTCCTCCACCGGGGAGCTGTTTTTT	CASSFSSTGELFF	NA	NA	TRBV6-5	TRBJ2-2
TGTGCCAGCAGCCAAGATACCACAGATACGCAGTATTTT	CASSQDTTDTQYF	NA	NA	TRBV4-2	TRBJ2-3
TGTGCCAGCAGTTTAGGAGGAGGGGATAATCGGCCACCCCTCCACTTT	CASSLGGGDNRPPLHF	NA	NA	TRBV28	TRBJ1-6
TGTGCCAGCAGTTACTCGAGGGTCGAAGGGGGCTACACCTTC	CASSYSRVEGGYTF	NA	NA	TRBV6-5	TRBJ1-2
TGTGCCAGCGGACAGGATTTTTCCTCTGGAAACACCATATATTTT	CASGQDFSSGNTIYF	TRBD1	NA	TRBV11-2	TRBJ1-3
TGCAGCGTTGCCGAAACGACGGAGACTTTTTTT	CSVAETTETFF	NA	once	TRBV29-1	TRBJ1-4
TGTGCCAGCAGTTTACAGGGGGAAAACTCACCCCTCCACTTT	CASSLQGENSPLHF	TRBD1	once	TRBV6-5	TRBJ1-6
TGTGCCAGCAGCGACGGGGGGACGCCCCAAGAGACCCAGTACTTC	CASSDGGTPQETQYF	TRBD2	NA	TRBV9	TRBJ2-5
TGTGCCAGCAGTTCCCGGGACACCAAAGAGACCCAGTACTTC	CASSSRDTKETQYF	NA	NA	TRBV27	TRBJ2-5
TGTGCCAGCAGTGACAGGGATAATTCACCCCTCCACTTT	CASSDRDNSPLHF	NA	NA	TRBV6-4	TRBJ1-6
TGTGCCAGCAGCGCCGGGGGGGCCAGCTCCTACAATGAGCAGTTCTTC	CASSAGGASSYNEQFF	TRBD2	NA	TRBV9	TRBJ2-1
TGTGCCAGCTCCCCCGTCGCCGGGGAGCTGTTTTTT	CASSPVAGELFF	NA	NA	TRBV18	TRBJ2-2
TGTGCCAGCAGAACCGACCAGATCTACTATGGCTACACCTTC	CASRTDQIYYGYTF	NA	NA	TRBV6-6	TRBJ1-2
TGTGCCAGTAGAAGGGGAGGGACAGGGACCTACGAGCAGTACTTC	CASRRGGTGTYEQYF	TRBD1	NA	TRBV19	TRBJ2-7